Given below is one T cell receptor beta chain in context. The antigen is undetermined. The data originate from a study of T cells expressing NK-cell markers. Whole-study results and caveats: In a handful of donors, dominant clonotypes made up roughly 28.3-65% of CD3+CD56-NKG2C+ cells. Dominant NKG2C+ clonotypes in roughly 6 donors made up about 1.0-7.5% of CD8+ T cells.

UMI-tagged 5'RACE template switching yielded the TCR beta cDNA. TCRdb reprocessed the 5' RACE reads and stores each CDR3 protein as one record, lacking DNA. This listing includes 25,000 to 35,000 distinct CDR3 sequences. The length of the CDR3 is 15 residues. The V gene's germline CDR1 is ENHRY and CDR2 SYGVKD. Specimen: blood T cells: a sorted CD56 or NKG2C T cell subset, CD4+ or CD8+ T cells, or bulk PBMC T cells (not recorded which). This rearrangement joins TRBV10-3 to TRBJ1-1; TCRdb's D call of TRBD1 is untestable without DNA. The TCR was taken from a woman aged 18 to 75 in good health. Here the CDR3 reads CASSSPGTGGTEAFF.